This T cell receptor beta chain was captured by sequencing in a study of T cells in Graves' hyperthyroidism and ophthalmopathy. This CDR3 contains 13 residues. The germline CDR1 and CDR2 sequences are MNHNS and SASEGT. Trimming removed 6 bases at V and 5 bases at J, with 13 bases between. This clonotype was seen many times. Authors of the study amplified TCR beta CDR3 regions from RNA transcripts. Carried out on the TCR CDR3, a first-round RT-PCR used the HTBI primer set. Each CDR3 protein is one row after TCRdb ran MiXCR on the multiplex PCR reads. The sample includes 250,000 to 300,000 distinct CDR3 sequences, around 15% seen only once; the top ten take 55% to 60%.

Sequenced input: blood. The V gene is TRBV6-1, the J gene TRBJ1-1; perhaps TRBD1 as D (5 bases). The source is a woman aged 55-69 years with Graves' ophthalmopathy. The CDR3 DNA follows: TGTGCCAGCAGATGGGACGCGGGGACTGAAGCTTTCTTT. Translated, it gives CASRWDAGTEAFF.